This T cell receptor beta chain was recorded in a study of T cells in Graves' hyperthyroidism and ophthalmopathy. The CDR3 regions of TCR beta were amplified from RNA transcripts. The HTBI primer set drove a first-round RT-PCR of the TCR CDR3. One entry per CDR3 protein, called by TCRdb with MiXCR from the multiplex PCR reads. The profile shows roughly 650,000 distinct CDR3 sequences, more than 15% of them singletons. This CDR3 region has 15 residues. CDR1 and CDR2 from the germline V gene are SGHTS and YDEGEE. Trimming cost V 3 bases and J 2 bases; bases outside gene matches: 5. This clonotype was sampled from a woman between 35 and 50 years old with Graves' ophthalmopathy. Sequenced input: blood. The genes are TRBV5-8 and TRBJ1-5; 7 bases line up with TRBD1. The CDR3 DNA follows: TGTGCCAGCAGCTCCGGACAGGTCGGCAATCAGCCCCAGCATTTT. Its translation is CASSSGQVGNQPQHF. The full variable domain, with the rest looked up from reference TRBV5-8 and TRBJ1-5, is EAGVTQSPTHLIKTRGQQATLRCSPISGHTSVYWYQQALGLGLQFLLWYDEGEERNRGNFPPRFSGRQFPNYSSELNVNALELEDSALYLCASSSGQVGNQPQHFGDGTRLSIL.